The 15 T cell receptor beta chains listed next were all sequenced from one sample in a study of blood T cell repertoires in COVID-19. Produced via immunoSEQ multiplex PCR; TCRdb's table is partial and in-frame only. The sample records under 200,000 clones, 70% to 90% being singletons. Material: PBMCs or T cells enriched from blood (not recorded which). These receptors all stem from a woman under 30 who had recovered from COVID-19.

The rearrangement links TRBV29-1 to TRBJ1-2; no definite D call. The CDR3 is 14 residues long. Deletions cut 4 bases from V and 3 bases from J, with 15 bases between. Per the germline V gene, CDR1 is SQVTM and CDR2 is ANQGSEA. In DNA form, the CDR3 reads TGCAGCGTTGTTTTCGGGTTAGAGCACTATGGCTACACCTTC. Its protein is CSVVFGLEHYGYTF.

This rearrangement joins TRBV15 to TRBJ2-6; D unresolved. The length of the CDR3 is 17 residues. Trimming shortened V by 4 bases and J by 0 bases, and 13 bases separated the two germline ends. Germline CDR1 LNHNV, CDR2 YYDKDF (reference sequence). The CDR3 bases are TGTGCCACCAGCACAGGTGTTACAAGCTCTGGGGCCAACGTCCTGACTTTC. Translated, it gives CATSTGVTSSGANVLTF.

The rearrangement joins TRBV28 to TRBJ1-2; D not certain. The CDR3 loop spans 12 amino acids. Germline values: CDR1 MDHEN, CDR2 SYDVKM. V was clipped by 8 bases and J by 6 bases, with 13 bases between them. Here the CDR3 reads CASGRHVDGYTF. DNA of the CDR3: TGTGCCAGCGGTCGACATGTTGATGGCTACACCTTC.

The chain couples TRBV5-4 to TRBJ1-1; D perhaps matches TRBD1 (6 bases). V was trimmed by 0 bases and J by 0 bases, leaving 12 bases between them. The CDR3 is 16 residues long. Germline V gives CDR1 SGHNT, CDR2 YYREEE (reference sequence). CDR3 nucleotides: TGTGCCAGCAGCTTGGGAGGGGGTCAGTTGAACACTGAAGCTTTCTTT. It translates to CASSLGGGQLNTEAFF.

This chain joins TRBV2 and TRBJ1-6; unclear D gene. Trimming removed 5 bases at V and 9 bases at J, with 8 bases between. The germline CDR1 and CDR2 sequences are SNHLY and FYNNEI. The CDR3 loop spans 12 amino acids. CDR3 region: CASSPEISPLHF. The CDR3 coding sequence is TGTGCCAGCAGTCCAGAAATTTCACCCCTCCACTTT.

For this clone: This specimen includes other DNA sequences encoding the same CDR3. The chain is built from TRBV5-4 and TRBJ2-7; 8 bases map to TRBD1. Germline V CDR1 and CDR2: SGHNT, YYREEE (reference sequence). The ends lost 2 bases at V and 0 bases at J; junction bases unmatched: 1. The CDR3 totals 14 residues. CDR3 nucleotide sequence: TGTGCCAGCAGCTTCGGACAGGGCTCCTACGAGCAGTACTTC. It specifies CASSFGQGSYEQYF. Full variable domain (outside the CDR3, taken from reference TRBV5-4 and TRBJ2-7): ETGVTQSPTHLIKTRGQQVTLRCSSQSGHNTVSWYQQALGQGPQFIFQYYREEENGRGNFPPRFSGLQFPNYSSELNVNALELDDSALYLCASSFGQGSYEQYFGPGTRLTVT.

This clone has a single count. The rearrangement links TRBV2 to TRBJ1-5; 11 bases line up with TRBD1. Losses at the gene ends were 4 bases for V and 6 bases for J; bases not matched to a gene: 5. Germline values: CDR1 SNHLY, CDR2 FYNNEI. The CDR3 extends over 15 amino acids. The CDR3 is CASSGAGTGGQPQHF. The CDR3 region has the DNA TGTGCCAGCAGTGGGGCCGGGACAGGGGGTCAGCCCCAGCATTTT.

V gene TRBV6-5 combines with J gene TRBJ2-1; 13 nucleotides line up with TRBD2. The ends lost 2 bases at V and 6 bases at J; junction bases unmatched: 1. The CDR3 is 15 residues long. The germline V gene encodes CDR1 MNHEY and CDR2 SVGAGI. The CDR3, as DNA: TGTGCCAGCAGTTACACTAGCGGGGGGGCCAATGAGCAGTTCTTC. It specifies CASSYTSGGANEQFF.

The J gene is TRBJ1-1, the V gene TRBV28; TRBD1 matches at 8 bases. The germline CDR1 and CDR2 sequences are MDHEN and SYDVKM. The CDR3 is 11 amino acids. Germline trimming cut 2 bases from V and 10 bases from J; bases unmatched to any gene: 0. The DNA of the CDR3 is TGTGCCAGCAGTTTAACAGGGGGAGCTTTCTTT. Its translation: CASSLTGGAFF.

This rearrangement joins TRBV2 to TRBJ1-1, with TRBD1 identical over 7 bases. This CDR3 is built from 15 residues. Germline values: CDR1 SNHLY, CDR2 FYNNEI. The trim removed 8 bases at V and 1 base at J, leaving 10 bases unmatched. The CDR3 here is CASLGTVLSNTEAFF. CDR3 bases: TGTGCCAGCCTTGGGACAGTTCTATCGAACACTGAAGCTTTCTTT. The entire variable domain, with the rest obtained from reference TRBV2 and TRBJ1-1, is as follows: EPEVTQTPSHQVTQMGQEVILRCVPISNHLYFYWYRQILGQKVEFLVSFYNNEISEKSEIFDDQFSVERPDGSNFTLKIRSTKLEDSAMYFCASLGTVLSNTEAFFGQGTRLTVV.

J is TRBJ2-2 and V is TRBV30, with TRBD2 identical over 9 bases. Trimming cost V 3 bases and J 0 bases; bases outside gene matches: 2. The CDR3 covers 15 residues. Germline CDR1 GTSNPN, CDR2 SVGIG (reference sequence). In DNA form, the CDR3 reads TGTGCCTGGAGGCTAGCGGGGTCGAACACCGGGGAGCTGTTTTTT. This sequence encodes CAWRLAGSNTGELFF.

This clone is a singleton in its sample. The CDR3 DNA reads TGTGCCAGCAGCCAAGATCCGACCCAGCTAGCGCGGGAGCTGTTTTTT. Translation gives CASSQDPTQLARELFF. V gene TRBV3-1 (or the pseudogene TRBV3-2) combines with J gene TRBJ2-2; perhaps TRBD2 as D (6 bases). The CDR3 is 16 residues long. The germline gives CDR1 LGHDT, CDR2 YNNKEL (reference sequence). Trimming left V 0 bases short and J 9 bases short, with 17 bases between.

J is TRBJ2-7 and V is TRBV28; TRBD1 matches 9 bases. The germline V gene has CDR1 MDHEN and CDR2 SYDVKM. The V segment lost 5 bases and the J segment 2 bases; nucleotides outside the gene matches: 4. The CDR3 runs 14 residues. The CDR3 reads CASSGTGRAYEQYF. DNA for the CDR3: TGTGCCAGCAGTGGGACAGGGAGAGCCTACGAGCAGTACTTC.

A remark on this clone: In the same sample, other DNA sequences code for this CDR3. This chain connects TRBV6-5 to TRBJ2-1; 9 nucleotides match TRBD1. The CDR3 covers 14 residues. Per the germline V gene, CDR1 is MNHEY and CDR2 is SVGAGI. V was clipped by 6 bases and J by 4 bases; unmatched bases: 4. The CDR3 DNA follows: TGTGCCAGCAGGAGACAGGGGGGATACAATGAGCAGTTCTTC. Its protein is CASRRQGGYNEQFF.

The chain combines TRBV7-9 with TRBJ1-1; no firm D call. This CDR3 region has 14 residues. Looked up from germline, CDR1 is SEHNR and CDR2 is FQNEAQ (reference sequence). V gave up 0 bases and J gave up 0 bases, with 5 bases separating them. The CDR3: CASSLALMNTEAFF. The DNA for the CDR3 is TGTGCCAGCAGCTTAGCGTTAATGAACACTGAAGCTTTCTTT. The variable domain in full, with the rest retrieved from reference TRBV7-9 and TRBJ1-1, is DTGVSQNPRHKITKRGQNVTFRCDPISEHNRLYWYRQTLGQGPEFLTYFQNEAQLEKSRLLSDRFSAERPKGSFSTLEIQRTEQGDSAMYLCASSLALMNTEAFFGQGTRLTVV.